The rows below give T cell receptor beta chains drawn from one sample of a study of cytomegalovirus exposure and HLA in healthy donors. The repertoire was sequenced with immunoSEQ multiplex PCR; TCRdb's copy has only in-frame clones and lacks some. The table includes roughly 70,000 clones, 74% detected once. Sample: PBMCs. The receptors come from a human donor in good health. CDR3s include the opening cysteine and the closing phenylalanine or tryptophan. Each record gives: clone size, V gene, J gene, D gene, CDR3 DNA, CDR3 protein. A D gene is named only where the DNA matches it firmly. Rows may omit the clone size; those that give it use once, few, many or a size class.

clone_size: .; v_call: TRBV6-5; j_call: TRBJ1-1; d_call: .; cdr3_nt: TGTGCCAGCAGTCCCCGGGGGGACACTGAAGCTTTCTTT; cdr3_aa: CASSPRGDTEAFF
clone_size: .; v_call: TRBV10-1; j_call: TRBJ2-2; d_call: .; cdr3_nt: TGCGCCAGCAGTGACAGGACATCGAACACCGGGGAGCTGTTTTTT; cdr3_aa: CASSDRTSNTGELFF
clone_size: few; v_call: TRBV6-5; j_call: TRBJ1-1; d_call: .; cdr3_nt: TGTGCCAGCAGTGCACCAGTTAACACTGAAGCTTTCTTT; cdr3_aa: CASSAPVNTEAFF
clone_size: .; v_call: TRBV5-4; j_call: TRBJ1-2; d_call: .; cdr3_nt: TGTGCCAGCAGCCCTACAGGGTTGGAAGGCTACACCTTC; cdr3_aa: CASSPTGLEGYTF
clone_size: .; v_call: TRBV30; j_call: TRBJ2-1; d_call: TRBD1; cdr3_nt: TGTGCCTGGAGTGAGGGACAGATTTCCTACAATGAGCAGTTCTTC; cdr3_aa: CAWSEGQISYNEQFF
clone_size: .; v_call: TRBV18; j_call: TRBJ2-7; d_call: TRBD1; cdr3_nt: TGTGCCAGCTCAGACGGACAGGGCTCCTACGAGCAGTACTTC; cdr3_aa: CASSDGQGSYEQYF
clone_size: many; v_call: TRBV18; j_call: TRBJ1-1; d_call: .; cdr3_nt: TGTGCCAGCTCACCGCAAATACAGGGTGACACTGAAGCTTTCTTT; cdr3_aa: CASSPQIQGDTEAFF
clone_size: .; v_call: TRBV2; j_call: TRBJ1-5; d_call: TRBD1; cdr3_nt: TGTGCCAGCAGTCGGACAGGGGGAAGCAATCAGCCCCAGCATTTT; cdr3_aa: CASSRTGGSNQPQHF
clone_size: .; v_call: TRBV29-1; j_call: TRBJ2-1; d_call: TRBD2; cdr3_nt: TGCAGCGCTATTAGCGGGGATTACTACAATGAGCAGTTCTTC; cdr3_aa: CSAISGDYYNEQFF
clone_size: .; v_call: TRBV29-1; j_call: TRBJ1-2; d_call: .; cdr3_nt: TGCAGCGTTCGGGGGGATAACTATGGCTACACCTTC; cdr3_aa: CSVRGDNYGYTF
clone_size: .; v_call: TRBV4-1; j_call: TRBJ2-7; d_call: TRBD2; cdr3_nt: TGCGCCAGCAGCCAGCCCCTAGCGGGAGTGAAAGAGCAGTACTTC; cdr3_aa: CASSQPLAGVKEQYF
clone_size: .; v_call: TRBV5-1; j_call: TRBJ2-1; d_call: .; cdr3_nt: TGCGCCAGCATTTCGGTCGGAGGCTCCTACAATGAGCAGTTCTTC; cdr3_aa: CASISVGGSYNEQFF
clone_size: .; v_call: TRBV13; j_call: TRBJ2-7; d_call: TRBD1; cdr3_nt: TGTGCCAGCACCATGGGACAGGGGGCCCACGAGCAGTACTTC; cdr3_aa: CASTMGQGAHEQYF
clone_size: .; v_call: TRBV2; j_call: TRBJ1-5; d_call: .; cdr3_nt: TGTGCCAGCCAACAGGGAACGGGCAATCAGCCCCAGCATTTT; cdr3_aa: CASQQGTGNQPQHF
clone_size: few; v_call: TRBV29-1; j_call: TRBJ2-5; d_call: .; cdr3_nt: TGCAGCGTCGCAGGAGGCGAGGAGACCCAGTACTTC; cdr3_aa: CSVAGGEETQYF
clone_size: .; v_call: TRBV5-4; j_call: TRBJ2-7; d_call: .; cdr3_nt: TGTGCCAGCAGCTTAGAGGGGGTCTCCTACGAGCAGTACTTC; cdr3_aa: CASSLEGVSYEQYF
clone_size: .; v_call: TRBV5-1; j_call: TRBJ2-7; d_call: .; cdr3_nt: TGCGCCAGCAGGCCTAGGCCGGACAGAATCAACTACGAGCAGTACTTC; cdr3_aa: CASRPRPDRINYEQYF
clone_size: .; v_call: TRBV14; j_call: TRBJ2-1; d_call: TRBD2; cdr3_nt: TGTGCCAGCAGCTACGCGCGGGGGGCCGATGAGCAGTTCTTC; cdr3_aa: CASSYARGADEQFF
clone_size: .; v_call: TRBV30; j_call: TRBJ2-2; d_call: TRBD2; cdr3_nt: TGTGCCTGGAGTCGTAAGTTGGGTAGCGGGACCTCCGGGGAGCTGTTTTTT; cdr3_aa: CAWSRKLGSGTSGELFF
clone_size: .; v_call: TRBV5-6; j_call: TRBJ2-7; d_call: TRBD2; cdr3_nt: TGTGCCAGCAGCTTGGCGGGACTAGCGGTCGGGAACGAGCAGTACTTC; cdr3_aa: CASSLAGLAVGNEQYF
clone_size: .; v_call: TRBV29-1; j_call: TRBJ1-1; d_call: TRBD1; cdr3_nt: TGCAGCGCTGGACAGGGCGGCGCTGAAGCTTTCTTT; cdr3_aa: CSAGQGGAEAFF
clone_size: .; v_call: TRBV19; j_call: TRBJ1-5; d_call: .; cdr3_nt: TGTGCCAGTAGTATAGGAGGAGTTAGCAATCAGCCCCAGCATTTT; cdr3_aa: CASSIGGVSNQPQHF
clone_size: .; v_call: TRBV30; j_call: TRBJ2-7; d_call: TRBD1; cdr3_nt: TGTGCCTGGAGTCGCGAGGGACAGGGGATCCAGTACTTC; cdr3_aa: CAWSREGQGIQYF
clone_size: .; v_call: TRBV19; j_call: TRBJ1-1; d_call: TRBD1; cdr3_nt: TGTGCCAGCGGCGGGACAGGTATAAGCACTGAAGCTTTCTTT; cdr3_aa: CASGGTGISTEAFF
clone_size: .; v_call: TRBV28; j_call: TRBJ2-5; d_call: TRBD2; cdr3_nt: TGTGCCAGCAAATTGGGAGGGCTTGGGGAGCAGTACTTC; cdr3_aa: CASKLGGLGEQYF
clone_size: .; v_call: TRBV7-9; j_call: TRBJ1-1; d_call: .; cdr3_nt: TGTGCCAGCAGGGGGGAGGGCACTGAAGCTTTCTTT; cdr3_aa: CASRGEGTEAFF
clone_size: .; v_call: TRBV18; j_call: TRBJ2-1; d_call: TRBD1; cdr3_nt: TGTGCCAGCTCGGGACAGGGAAACAATGAGCAGTTCTTC; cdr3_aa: CASSGQGNNEQFF
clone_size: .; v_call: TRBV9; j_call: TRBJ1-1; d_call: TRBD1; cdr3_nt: TGTGCCAGCAGCGTAGGATTAAACCCCCTTTCAGACAGGGCGGCTGAAGCTTTCTTT; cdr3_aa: CASSVGLNPLSDRAAEAFF
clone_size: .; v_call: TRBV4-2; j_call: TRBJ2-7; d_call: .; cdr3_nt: TGTGCCAGCAGCCCCGATAGTGACAGGAGCTCCTACGAGCAGTACTTC; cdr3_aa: CASSPDSDRSSYEQYF
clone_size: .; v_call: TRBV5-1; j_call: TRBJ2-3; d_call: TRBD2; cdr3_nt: TGCGCCAGCAGCTTTTTGACGGGGGGGAGCACAGATACGCAGTATTTT; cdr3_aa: CASSFLTGGSTDTQYF
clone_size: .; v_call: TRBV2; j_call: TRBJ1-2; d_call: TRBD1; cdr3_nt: TGTGCCAGCGAGGGACAGGACTCTTTCTATGGCTACACCTTC; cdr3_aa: CASEGQDSFYGYTF
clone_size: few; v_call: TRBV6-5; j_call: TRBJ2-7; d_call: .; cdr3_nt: TGTGCCAGCAGTTACTCGAACAATGGCCGCACCTTCCACTTC; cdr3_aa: CASSYSNNGRTFHF
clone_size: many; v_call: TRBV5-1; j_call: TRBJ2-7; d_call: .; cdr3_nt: TGCGCCAGCAGCCAAGGGACTTACTACGAGCAGTACTTC; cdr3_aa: CASSQGTYYEQYF
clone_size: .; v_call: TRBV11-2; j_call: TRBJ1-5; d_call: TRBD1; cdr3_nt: TGTGCCAGCAGCCCCGGGACAGGGGAACAGCCCCAGCATTTT; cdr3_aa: CASSPGTGEQPQHF
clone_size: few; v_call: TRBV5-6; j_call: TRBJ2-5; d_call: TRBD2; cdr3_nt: TGTGCCAGCAGCTTGATGGTAAGCGGGGAAGAGACCCAGTACTTC; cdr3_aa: CASSLMVSGEETQYF
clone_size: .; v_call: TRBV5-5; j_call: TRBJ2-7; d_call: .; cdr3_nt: TGTGCCAGCAGCTTGCGGGGGACAGACTACGAGCAGTACTTC; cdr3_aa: CASSLRGTDYEQYF
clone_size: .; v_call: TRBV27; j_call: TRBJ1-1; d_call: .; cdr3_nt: TGTGCCAGCAGTCTACGGGGGAACACTGAAGCTTTCTTT; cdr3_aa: CASSLRGNTEAFF
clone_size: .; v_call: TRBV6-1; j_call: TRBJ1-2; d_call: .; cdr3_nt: TGTGCCAGCAGTGAAGGCAGGCAGTATGGCTACACCTTC; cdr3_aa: CASSEGRQYGYTF
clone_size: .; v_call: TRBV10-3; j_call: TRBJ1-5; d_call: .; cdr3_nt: TGTGCCATCAGTGACTGGACGGGGGGTCAGCCCCAGCATTTT; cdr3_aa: CAISDWTGGQPQHF
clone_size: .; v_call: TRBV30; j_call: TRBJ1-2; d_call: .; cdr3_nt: TGTGCCTGGAGTGTACAATCCGGGACTCTATATGGCTACACCTTC; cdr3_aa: CAWSVQSGTLYGYTF
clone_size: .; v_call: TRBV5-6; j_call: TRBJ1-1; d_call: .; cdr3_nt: TGTGCCAGCAGCTTGAAGGGGCAGACTGAAGCTTTCTTT; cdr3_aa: CASSLKGQTEAFF
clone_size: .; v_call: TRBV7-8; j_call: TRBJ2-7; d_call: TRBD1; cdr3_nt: TGTGCCAGCAGCCCCGGACAGGGTAGGGACGAGCAGTACTTC; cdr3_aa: CASSPGQGRDEQYF
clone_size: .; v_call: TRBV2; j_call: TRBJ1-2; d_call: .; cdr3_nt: TGTGCCAGCAGGGGGGGAGGCTACACCTTC; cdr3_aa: CASRGGGYTF
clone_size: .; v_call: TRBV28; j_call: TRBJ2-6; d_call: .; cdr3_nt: TGTGCCAGCAGTTTGAGAAACTCTGGGGCCAACGTCCTGACTTTC; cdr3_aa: CASSLRNSGANVLTF
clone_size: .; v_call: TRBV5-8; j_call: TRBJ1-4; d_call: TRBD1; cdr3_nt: TGTGCCAGCAGCTTGGGTGGGACAGTCAATGAAAAACTGTTTTTT; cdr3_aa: CASSLGGTVNEKLFF
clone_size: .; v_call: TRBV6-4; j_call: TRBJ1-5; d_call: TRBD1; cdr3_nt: TGTGCCAGCAGTGAACAGGGGCAGGGAGGTCAGCCCCAGCATTTT; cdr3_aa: CASSEQGQGGQPQHF
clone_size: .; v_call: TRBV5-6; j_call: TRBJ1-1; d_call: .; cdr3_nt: TGTGCCAGCAGCCCGCGGGGATTTTACACTGAAGCTTTCTTT; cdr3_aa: CASSPRGFYTEAFF
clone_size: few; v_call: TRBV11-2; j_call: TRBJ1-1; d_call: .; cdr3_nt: TGTGCCAGCAGCTTAAAACAGGAGAACACTGAAGCTTTCTTT; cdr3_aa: CASSLKQENTEAFF
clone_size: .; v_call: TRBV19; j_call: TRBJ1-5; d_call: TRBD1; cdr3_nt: TGTGCTACCACATCGGGACAGGGACTTAATCAGCCCCAGCATTTT; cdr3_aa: CATTSGQGLNQPQHF
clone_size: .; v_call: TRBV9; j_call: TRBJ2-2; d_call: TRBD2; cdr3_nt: TGTGCCAGCAGCTTATTAGCGGGAGTAGGGCTGGGCGGGGAGCTGTTTTTT; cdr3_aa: CASSLLAGVGLGGELFF
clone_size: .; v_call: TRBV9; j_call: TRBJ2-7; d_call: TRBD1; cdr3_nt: TGTGCCAGCAGCGTAGATCGGGACAGGCCCTCCTACGAGCAGTACTTC; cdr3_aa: CASSVDRDRPSYEQYF